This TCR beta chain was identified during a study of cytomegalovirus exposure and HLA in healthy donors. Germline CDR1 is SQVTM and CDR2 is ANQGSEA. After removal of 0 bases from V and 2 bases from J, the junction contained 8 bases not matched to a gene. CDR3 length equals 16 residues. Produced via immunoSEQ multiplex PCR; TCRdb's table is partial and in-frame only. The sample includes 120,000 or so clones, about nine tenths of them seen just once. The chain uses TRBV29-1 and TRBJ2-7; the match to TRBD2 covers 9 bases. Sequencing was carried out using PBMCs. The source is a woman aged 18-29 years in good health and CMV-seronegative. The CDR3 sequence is CSVEDSGGKGTYEQYF. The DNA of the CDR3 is TGCAGCGTTGAAGATAGCGGGGGCAAGGGCACCTACGAGCAGTACTTC.